These T cell receptor beta chains were read from a single sample in a study of blood T cells in healthy people across ages. MiXCR was run by TCRdb on the 5' RACE reads, yielding one entry per CDR3 protein. The sample has about 900,000 distinct CDR3 sequences; 60% to 80% are singletons. Sequencing input: blood. The receptors derive from a young man in good health. The CDR3 runs from the conserved cysteine through the conserved F or W. The D gene is left open where the match is weak.

D: TRBD1
J: TRBJ2-5
V: TRBV7-2
CDR3: CASSLAHRGGQETQYF

D: NA
J: TRBJ2-7
V: TRBV4-2
CDR3: CASSQDKTDHEQYF

D: NA
J: TRBJ2-1
V: TRBV4-3
CDR3: CASSQEVQSDEQFF

D: NA
J: TRBJ1-2
V: TRBV7-9
CDR3: CASSLGRGDYSNYGYTF

D: NA
J: TRBJ2-2
V: TRBV2
CDR3: CASSPGGSGTGELFF

D: NA
J: NA
V: TRBV20-1
CDR3: CSARGLELLYEQYF

D: TRBD1
J: TRBJ2-1
V: TRBV20-1
CDR3: CSRSHSGTVASEQFF

D: TRBD1
J: NA
V: TRBV4-3
CDR3: CASSDRGDYEQYF

D: NA
J: TRBJ2-3
V: TRBV29-1
CDR3: CSVEDYDAQGTDTQYF

D: NA
J: TRBJ2-7
V: TRBV9
CDR3: CASSRGYKNEQYF

D: NA
J: TRBJ2-7
V: TRBV20-1
CDR3: CSARTDGSSYEQYF

D: NA
J: TRBJ1-6
V: TRBV10-3
CDR3: CAARDIMAGDSPLHF

D: TRBD2
J: TRBJ2-1
V: TRBV7-3
CDR3: CASSIQAGGYNEQFF

D: NA
J: TRBJ1-2
V: TRBV6-5
CDR3: CASSYGVGVDYGYTF

D: NA
J: TRBJ2-4
V: TRBV20-1
CDR3: CSAVRLRAKNIQYF

D: NA
J: TRBJ2-3
V: TRBV4-3
CDR3: CASSQDPRGRTGTDTQYF

D: NA
J: TRBJ2-3
V: TRBV28
CDR3: CASSPPFVGGLTDTQYF

D: NA
J: TRBJ1-4
V: TRBV7-9
CDR3: CASSLTGEKLFF

D: NA
J: TRBJ1-1
V: TRBV29-1
CDR3: CSAGVGGTNTEAFF